Presented here are 10 T cell receptor beta chains from one specimen sequenced in a study of shared clonotypes between healthy human individuals. TCRdb keeps only in-frame clones here, not all; method: immunoSEQ multiplex PCR. Of millions of clones detected, around 95% appear once; the ten largest clones hold about 0.13%. Material: naive CD4+ T cells sorted from blood. Documented subset: CD45RA+ positively selected. The source is a young man in good health.

Concerning this clone itself: Because the CDR3's place on the DNA is in doubt, the DNA is left out and the CDR3 is given as listed by TCRdb. This chain uses TRBV4-3 with TRBJ1-6. The CDR3 spans 12 residues, counting both ends. Germline V gene sequence: CDR1 LGHNA, CDR2 YSLEER. This CDR3 reads CASSTFGSPLHF.

The CDR3 nucleotides are TGTGCCAGCAGTTACAGCCGGGAGAACCCCTACGAGCAGTACTTC. This codes for CASSYSRENPYEQYF. The rearrangement uses TRBV6-5 and TRBJ2-7, with D perhaps matching TRBD2 (6 bases). V was cut by 2 bases and J by 2 bases, with 13 bases left in between. The CDR3 spans 15 residues. From germline, CDR1 is MNHEY and CDR2 SVGAGI.

The genes are TRBV29-1 and TRBJ2-5, with 9 bases matching TRBD1. The CDR3 has 14 amino acids. V was clipped by 7 bases and J by 5 bases; unmatched bases: 11. CDR1 is SQVTM and CDR2 is ANQGSEA in the germline V gene. The CDR3 protein is CSGKAGTGYETQYF. The CDR3 DNA sequence: TGCAGCGGGAAAGCCGGGACAGGGTATGAGACCCAGTACTTC.

The rearrangement joins TRBV7-9 to TRBJ2-3, with D maybe TRBD2 (6 bases). Trimming pared 9 bases from V and 1 base from J, leaving 14 bases between. The length of the CDR3 is 14 residues. CDR1 and CDR2 (germline): SEHNR, FQNEAQ (reference sequence). Here the CDR3 DNA reads TGTGCCAGTTCAATGGGCGGGGGCACAGATACGCAGTATTTT. Translating it yields CASSMGGGTDTQYF.

CDR3 amino acids: CASSLRPQSMAFF. CDR3 bases: TGTGCCAGCAGCCTGAGACCCCAGTCTATGGCTTTCTTT. The chain is built from TRBV5-4 and TRBJ1-1, with D unclear. Trimming shortened V by 4 bases and J by 11 bases, and 18 bases separated the two germline ends. This CDR3 is 13 amino acids long. The germline CDR1 and CDR2 sequences are SGHNT and YYREEE (reference sequence).

This chain links TRBV6-5 with TRBJ1-1; maybe TRBD1 (6 bases). The CDR3 contains 12 residues. With 10 bases removed from V and 1 base from J, the gap between germline ends came to 10 bases. Germline V gene data show CDR1 as MNHEY and CDR2 as SVGAGI. The CDR3 bases are TGTGCCACCAAGGACAGGAACACTGAAGCTTTCTTT. Protein: CATKDRNTEAFF.

This clone was observed a few times. The same CDR3 also results from other DNA sequences found in this sample. The CDR3 DNA follows: TGTGCCAGCAGCCCTGGACAGGGAAACTATGGCTACACCTTC. It specifies CASSPGQGNYGYTF. The gene calls are TRBV11-2 and TRBJ1-2, with TRBD1 identical over 8 bases. This CDR3 contains 14 residues. The germline V gene has CDR1 SGHAT and CDR2 FQNNGV. J was trimmed by 2 bases and V by 5 bases; bases with no gene match: 4.

The rearrangement joins TRBV30 to TRBJ2-3, with D tentatively TRBD2 (6 bases). Germline V CDR1 and CDR2: GTSNPN, SVGIG (reference sequence). The CDR3 is 13 amino acids. V lost 2 bases and J 3 bases, leaving 9 bases between the germline ends. As DNA, the CDR3 is TGTGCCTGGAGTACGGGGAGGACAGATACGCAGTATTTT. Amino acid sequence: CAWSTGRTDTQYF.

The chain joins TRBV6-6 to TRBJ2-3; 7 positions agree with TRBD2. The CDR3 loop spans 15 amino acids. Germline V gene lookup returns CDR1 MNHNY and CDR2 SVGAGI (reference sequence). The trim removed 5 bases at V and 2 bases at J, leaving 7 bases unmatched. CDR3 sequence (DNA): TGTGCCAGCAGTAGAATGGGGGGGGACACAGATACGCAGTATTTT. As protein: CASSRMGGDTDTQYF.

The CDR3 nucleotides are TGTGCCAGCAGCTGGGGGGGGCAGGGCGAGCAGTACTTC. This sequence encodes CASSWGGQGEQYF. J is TRBJ2-7 and V is TRBV7-6; D might be TRBD2 (7 bases). Trimming took off 4 bases at V and 6 bases at J, with 13 bases between the two ends. The CDR3 is made up of 13 amino acids. CDR1 and CDR2 (germline): SGHVS, FNYEAQ.